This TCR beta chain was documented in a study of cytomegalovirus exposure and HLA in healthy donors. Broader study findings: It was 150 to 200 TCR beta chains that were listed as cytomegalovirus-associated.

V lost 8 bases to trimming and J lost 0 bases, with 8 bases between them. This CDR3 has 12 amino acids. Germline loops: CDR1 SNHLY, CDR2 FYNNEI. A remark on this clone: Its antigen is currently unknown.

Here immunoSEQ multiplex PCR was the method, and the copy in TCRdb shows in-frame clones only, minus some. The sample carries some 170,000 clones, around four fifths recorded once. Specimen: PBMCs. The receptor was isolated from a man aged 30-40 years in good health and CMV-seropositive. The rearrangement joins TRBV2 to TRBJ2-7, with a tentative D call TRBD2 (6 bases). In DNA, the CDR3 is TGTGCCAGCGGGGGGAACTCCTACGAGCAGTACTTC. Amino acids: CASGGNSYEQYF.